A single sample is the source of the 25 T cell receptor beta chains below, sequenced in a study of cytomegalovirus exposure and HLA in healthy donors. Primers for the PCR totalled 60 Vbeta and 13 Jbeta. Profiling relied on immunoSEQ multiplex PCR, and the TCRdb table lists in-frame clones only, not all of them. The table shows over 85,000 clones, with more than 70% occurring only once. The source material was PBMCs. Receptor source: a female donor in good health and CMV-seronegative.

This rearrangement joins TRBV5-6 to TRBJ2-1; perhaps TRBD2 as D (9 bases). The V gene lost 8 bases and the J gene lost 5 bases, with 23 bases spanning the gap. The CDR3 consists of 16 residues. Germline V CDR1 and CDR2: SGHDT, YYEEEE. The CDR3 region has the DNA TGTGCCAGAAGCCCAGGGGGCGGGAGGGCTGACAATGAGCAGTTCTTC. It yields the protein CARSPGGGRADNEQFF.

The CDR3 bases are TGTGCCAGCAGCTCAACCTACGAGCAGTACTTC. Its translation: CASSSTYEQYF. The J gene is TRBJ2-5, the V gene TRBV7-6; D is unclear. Near its end, the DNA agrees better with TRBJ2-7, so the J call may be wrong. The CDR3 has 11 amino acids. Germline V lookup: CDR1 SGHVS, CDR2 FNYEAQ.

Worth noting for this clone: One junction end disagrees with the germline gene, perhaps due to a read error. V and J are TRBV10-3 and TRBJ2-7; D ambiguous. Germline V gene lookup returns CDR1 ENHRY and CDR2 SYGVKD. The CDR3 totals 12 residues. The CDR3 protein is CASSYSDSQWYF. For the CDR3, the DNA is TGTGCCAGCAGTTACTCCGACTCCCAATGGTACTTC.

This clone was counted a single time. A read error may account for a junction end that differs from germline. The rearrangement uses TRBV30 and TRBJ2-7; a possible D gene is TRBD2 (6 bases). The CDR3 runs 11 residues. Germline V gene sequence: CDR1 GTSNPN, CDR2 SVGIG (reference sequence). CDR3 DNA sequence: TGTGCCTGGAGTGTACCGGGCGGGGTGAACTTC. Its translation: CAWSVPGGVNF.

The chain links TRBV18 to TRBJ2-1, with a tentative D call TRBD2 (6 bases). The V gene's germline CDR1 is KGHSH and CDR2 LQKENI. Trimming left V 3 bases short and J 10 bases short, with 10 bases between. This CDR3 has 12 amino acids. Written as DNA, the CDR3 is TGTGCCAGCTCACCTGGGACTCTAGAGCAGTTCTTC. Translation gives CASSPGTLEQFF.

V and J are TRBV11-1 and TRBJ2-1, with D perhaps matching TRBD1 (5 bases). V was cut by 3 bases and J by 0 bases, with 12 bases left in between. CDR1 and CDR2 (germline): SGHAT, FQDESV (reference sequence). This CDR3 is built from 16 residues. Here the CDR3 DNA reads TGTGCCAGCAGCTTTCTGGGGCCGAGCTCCTACAATGAGCAGTTCTTC. This translates into CASSFLGPSSYNEQFF.

The chain recombines TRBV9 with TRBJ2-1; D uncertain. Germline CDR1 SGDLS, CDR2 YYNGEE. CDR3 length equals 15 residues. V lost 0 bases and J lost 1, with 8 bases in between. The CDR3 DNA sequence: TGTGCCAGCAGCGTAGATGGCGGATCCTACAATGAGCAGTTCTTC. Residues: CASSVDGGSYNEQFF.

This sequence joins TRBV5-1 and TRBJ1-1; D unresolved. CDR1 is SGHRS, CDR2 YFSETQ, per germline. V dropped 2 bases and J dropped 4 bases, with 12 bases sitting between them. This CDR3 has 14 amino acids. Here the CDR3 reads CASSFGTGSTEAFF. As DNA, the CDR3 is TGCGCCAGCAGCTTCGGTACTGGGAGCACTGAAGCTTTCTTT.

This chain uses TRBV7-2 with TRBJ2-7; TRBD2 aligns across 8 bases. The CDR3 totals 16 residues. CDR1 SGHTA and CDR2 FQGNSA come from the germline V gene. The J segment lost 0 bases and the V segment lost 2 bases, leaving 6 bases of the junction unmatched. The CDR3 reads CASSLHFTSGSYEQYF. CDR3 bases: TGTGCCAGCAGCTTACACTTCACTAGCGGCTCCTACGAGCAGTACTTC.

The chain has TRBV29-1 and TRBJ1-1; D is undetermined. The V end was cut by 4 bases, the J end by 4 bases, with 10 bases between. The germline V gene has CDR1 SQVTM and CDR2 ANQGSEA. CDR3 size: 12 residues. The CDR3 loop reads CSVGHQFTEAFF. The CDR3 coding sequence is TGCAGCGTTGGACACCAGTTCACTGAAGCTTTCTTT.

The rearrangement links TRBV9 to TRBJ1-1; D is unclear. Germline CDR1 SGDLS, CDR2 YYNGEE. The CDR3 consists of 11 residues. V gave up 4 bases and J gave up 7 bases, with 8 bases separating them. This chain's CDR3 is CASSSPGEAFF. The CDR3 DNA reads as TGTGCCAGCAGCTCCCCCGGTGAAGCTTTCTTT.

The chain links TRBV11-2 to TRBJ2-1, with TRBD2 matching 13 bases. Germline lookup yields CDR1 SGHAT and CDR2 FQNNGV. The CDR3 contains 15 residues. V trimming: 7 bases; J trimming: 7 bases; junction bases outside the gene matches: 7. The CDR3 spells CASKGLAGLRNEQFF. The DNA of the CDR3 is TGTGCCAGCAAGGGACTAGCGGGATTGCGGAATGAGCAGTTCTTC.

The chain couples TRBV20-1 to TRBJ2-1; D not resolved. Between the trimmed V and J ends, which lost 0 bases and 7 bases, there was a span of 4 bases. Germline loops: CDR1 DFQATT, CDR2 SNEGSKA (reference sequence). This CDR3 is 11 amino acids long. CDR3 sequence reads: CSARDLNEQFF. CDR3 DNA: TGCAGTGCTAGAGATCTAAATGAGCAGTTCTTC.

V is TRBV7-9 and J is TRBJ1-1; 8 bases agree with TRBD1. Germline CDR1 reads SEHNR; CDR2 reads FQNEAQ (reference sequence). V was clipped by 1 base and J by 4 bases; unmatched bases: 5. The CDR3 is 15 residues long. CDR3 in DNA: TGTGCCAGCAGCTTAGGCAGGGGGCAGTTCACTGAAGCTTTCTTT. It translates to CASSLGRGQFTEAFF.

V is TRBV20-1 and J is TRBJ2-1; tentatively, D is TRBD1 (6 bases). The germline V gene has CDR1 DFQATT and CDR2 SNEGSKA (reference sequence). This CDR3 is 11 amino acids long. Trimming pared 6 bases from V and 5 bases from J, leaving 8 bases between. Here the CDR3 reads CSARQDNEQFF. In DNA, the CDR3 is TGCAGTGCCCGACAGGACAATGAGCAGTTCTTC.

The chain is built from TRBV11-3 and TRBJ1-3, with a possible D match to TRBD1 (6 bases). Germline assignment: CDR1 SGHNT and CDR2 YENEEA. Trimming removed 7 bases at V and 0 bases at J, with 22 bases between. This CDR3 is 18 amino acids long. The CDR3 reads CASNPRDTPFHSGNTIYF. CDR3 nucleotides: TGTGCCAGCAATCCCCGGGACACTCCCTTTCACTCTGGAAACACCATATATTTT.

V gene TRBV11-3 combines with J gene TRBJ2-1; 11 bases line up with TRBD2. The ends lost 2 bases at V and 9 bases at J; junction bases unmatched: 12. This CDR3 is built from 17 residues. Per the germline V gene, CDR1 is SGHNT and CDR2 is YENEEA. The CDR3 DNA reads TGTGCCAGCAGCTTATCCCAGGAGACTAGCGGGAAGAGTGAGCAGTTCTTC. Translating gives CASSLSQETSGKSEQFF.

This sequence joins TRBV7-9 and TRBJ2-1; TRBD2 matches at 10 bases. The CDR3 has 17 residues. The germline CDR1 and CDR2 sequences are SEHNR and FQNEAQ (reference sequence). Trimming took 4 bases from V and 7 from J; bases not matched to a gene: 13. The CDR3 is CASSSERGGVVGNEQFF. Here the CDR3 DNA reads TGTGCCAGCAGCTCTGAGCGGGGGGGTGTTGTTGGGAATGAGCAGTTCTTC.

The CDR3 region is CASSVSGNFYEQYF. Written as DNA, the CDR3 is TGCGCCAGCAGCGTAAGCGGGAACTTCTACGAGCAGTACTTC. The chain recombines TRBV5-1 with TRBJ2-7; TRBD2 agrees at 7 bases. The V gene's germline CDR1 is SGHRS and CDR2 YFSETQ. J lost 3 bases, V lost 4 bases, and 7 bases had no gene match. This CDR3 comprises 14 residues.

The chain joins TRBV19 to TRBJ2-1; D unclear. The germline gives CDR1 LNHDA, CDR2 SQIVND (reference sequence). This CDR3 has 12 residues. The V end lost 1 base, the J end lost 4 bases, and 2 bases lay between the germline ends. CDR3 amino acids: CASSIAYNEQFF. The CDR3 coding sequence is TGTGCCAGTAGTATAGCTTACAATGAGCAGTTCTTC.

This clone was counted a few times. The chain joins TRBV5-1 to TRBJ1-2, with a possible D match to TRBD1 (5 bases). This CDR3 is 13 amino acids long. The V end was cut by 0 bases, the J end by 5 bases, with 8 bases between. Germline V gene sequence: CDR1 SGHRS, CDR2 YFSETQ. DNA of the CDR3: TGCGCCAGCAGCTTGGACAGGAATTATGGCTACACCTTC. It yields the protein CASSLDRNYGYTF.

This rearrangement joins TRBV27 to TRBJ1-2, with 8 bases aligning to TRBD1. The V gene's germline CDR1 is MNHEY and CDR2 SMNVEV (reference sequence). V shed 5 bases and J 3 bases; nucleotides not matched to a gene: 8. The CDR3 has 15 residues. CDR3 sequence: CASSPRTGKDYGYTF. As DNA, the CDR3 is TGTGCCAGCAGTCCTCGGACAGGGAAGGACTATGGCTACACCTTC.

The chain employs TRBV10-3 and TRBJ2-3; tentative D call: TRBD2 (6 bases). Germline assignment: CDR1 ENHRY and CDR2 SYGVKD. This CDR3 has 14 amino acids. V was shortened by 5 bases and J by 0 bases, with 9 bases between the two germline ends. CDR3 protein: CAISISGSTDTQYF. In DNA, the CDR3 is TGTGCCATCAGTATCAGCGGGAGCACAGATACGCAGTATTTT.

The chain employs TRBV9 and TRBJ2-3; perhaps TRBD2 as D (5 bases). The V end lost 0 bases, the J end lost 2 bases, and 7 bases lay between the germline ends. The CDR3 consists of 14 residues. Germline loops: CDR1 SGDLS, CDR2 YYNGEE. DNA of the CDR3: TGTGCCAGCAGCGTAGCCGGGAACACAGATACGCAGTATTTT. Its translation: CASSVAGNTDTQYF. The full variable domain, with the rest looked up from reference TRBV9 and TRBJ2-3, is DSGVTQTPKHLITATGQRVTLRCSPRSGDLSVYWYQQSLDQGLQFLIQYYNGEERAKGNILERFSAQQFPDLHSELNLSSLELGDSALYFCASSVAGNTDTQYFGPGTRLTVL.

The chain recombines TRBV5-5 with TRBJ1-1; a weak D match, TRBD1 (5 bases). Germline loops: CDR1 SGHKS, CDR2 YYEKEE (reference sequence). Trimming shortened V by 4 bases and J by 11 bases, and 15 bases separated the two germline ends. This CDR3 region has 12 residues. The CDR3 reads CASSRAAGGAFF. The CDR3, as DNA: TGTGCCAGCAGCCGGGCGGCTGGGGGGGCTTTCTTT.